This T cell receptor (beta chain) was identified in a study of blood T cell repertoires in COVID-19. Study in general: Whether acute or convalescent, the COVID-19 samples came from the United States, Italy and Spain. Nucleic acid was either cDNA or gDNA, and it came from T cells, B-cell-depleted T cells, or PBMCs.

The germline CDR1 and CDR2 sequences are SGHNT and YYREEE (reference sequence). The CDR3 runs to 15 residues. V lost 1 base and J 3 bases, leaving 13 bases between the germline ends. As processed by the authors: By means of reference gene primer amplification, nucleated cell counts were estimated. This table comes from immunoSEQ multiplex PCR, and its TCRdb copy is limited to in-frame clones, with some not included. The D gene and trimming were derived from the DNA, and the V and J assignments and clone size from that table. The sample holds about 40,000 clones, around 87% seen once. This clonotype originated in a man in his forties or fifties in a cohort sampled during active COVID-19. The V call is TRBV5-4, the J call TRBJ1-1; a weak D match, TRBD1 (5 bases). The sample consisted of peripheral blood. The CDR3 loop reads CASSLFRGRDTEAFF. CDR3 sequence (DNA): TGTGCCAGCAGCTTGTTTAGGGGCAGAGACACTGAAGCTTTCTTT.